Listed below are T cell receptor beta chains from one sample, sequenced in a study of T cell responses to AZD1222 COVID-19 vaccine. TCRdb's table, derived via immunoSEQ multiplex PCR, lists solely in-frame clones and lacks some. This sample has 65,000 to 70,000 clones; around four fifths occur once, and the top ten carry around 27%. The sample was peripheral blood, taken 28 days after the second AZD1222 dose. The receptors derive from an adult who received the AZD1222 COVID-19 vaccine. CDR3s include the opening cysteine and the closing phenylalanine or tryptophan. Clone size is stated in some rows and not others, as once, few, many or a class when expanded.

.,TRBV6-5,CASSYSAVSGNTIYF
once,TRBV19,CASSLTGVSTDTQYF
once,TRBV6-6,CASRYRDDEQFF
.,TRBV6-1,CASSELSSQRVRFF
.,TRBV10-2,CASTPGTKNIQYF
.,TRBV30,CAWKTGGSSGNTIYF
.,TRBV11-3,CASSSPAQGTNTGELFF
few,TRBV9,CASSPYMGGINTGELFF
.,TRBV6-1,CASSEEATSFYGYTF
.,TRBV29-1,CSVGTSSTDTQYF
.,TRBV19,CASSIRVGSPWAGELFF
.,TRBV23-1,CASGLDYGYTF
.,TRBV19,CASSRTQVNEKLFF
.,TRBV5-1,CASSFYSRGVKQETQYF
.,TRBV6-5,CASTSGGAGTDTQYF
.,TRBV5-8,CASSGRTSGRALWQETQYF
.,TRBV15,CATSTAPHITDTQYF
.,TRBV6-1,CASSEYGYTF
.,TRBV19,CASSGTGDSEQYF
.,TRBV28,CASSGFLRGDYGYTF
.,TRBV7-8,CASSPEGNSFHKTYNEQFF
.,TRBV12-5,CASGSNFNEQFF
.,TRBV5-1,CASSENNRAMDTEAFF
.,TRBV5-1,CASRQNTDTQYF
.,TRBV9,CASSVDLITYNEQFF
.,TRBV3-1/TRBV3-2,CASSRALFYNEQFF